Below, 21 T cell receptor beta chains from the same sample are listed, as sequenced in a study of post-analysis software for immune sequencing data. Study outcomes and limitations: Included in a set of about five TRBV segments more frequent in patients than controls were TRBV5-6, TRBV5-1 and TRBV20-1.

The antigens of these receptors remain unknown. Unique molecular identifiers featured in each of the TCR beta cDNA libraries. One entry per CDR3 protein, called by TCRdb with MiXCR from the PCR reads. The sample holds 750,000 to 950,000 distinct CDR3 sequences, approximately 50% seen once. Sample: blood. The receptors here all came from a girl between 10 and 17 years old with multiple sclerosis.

Only a few counts were recorded for this clonotype. The chain carries TRBV20-1 and TRBJ2-4; 11 nucleotides align to TRBD1. The DNA matches TRBJ2-7 better at its end, which makes the J call doubtful. Germline CDR1 DFQATT, CDR2 SNEGSKA (reference sequence). The CDR3 totals 15 residues. Written as DNA, the CDR3 is TGCAGTGCTAGAATCCCGGGACAGGGGGATTACGAGCAGTACTTC. Translated: CSARIPGQGDYEQYF.

V and J are TRBV14 and TRBJ2-3; TRBD1 is a possible D gene (5 bases). The germline V and J ends were trimmed by 2 bases and 4 bases, with 7 bases remaining between them. Germline V gene sequence: CDR1 SGHDN, CDR2 FVKESK. The CDR3 contains 13 residues. The CDR3 protein is CASSQYRSDTQYF. In DNA form, the CDR3 reads TGTGCCAGCAGCCAATACAGGTCAGATACGCAGTATTTT.

The chain uses TRBV7-9 and TRBJ2-7; D gene uncertain. The J call is doubtful: the DNA matches TRBJ2-5 better. CDR1 is SEHNR, CDR2 FQNEAQ, per germline (reference sequence). The CDR3 sequence is 13 residues long. CDR3 region: CASSYLGRETQYF. Written as DNA, the CDR3 is TGTGCCAGCAGTTACTTGGGCCGCGAGACCCAGTACTTC.

This clonotype was seen only a few times. The chain is built from TRBV7-8 and TRBJ1-2; D is undetermined. The CDR3 spans 15 residues. V was pared by 0 bases and J by 2 bases, with 10 bases between. Germline CDR1 is SGHVS and CDR2 is FQNEAQ. CDR3 sequence reads: CASSLAIDINYGYTF. CDR3 nucleotide sequence: TGTGCCAGCAGCTTAGCGATCGATATCAACTATGGCTACACCTTC.

This clonotype was observed a few times. The chain combines TRBV20-1 with TRBJ2-7; TRBD1 aligns across 7 bases. The trim removed 5 bases at V and 7 bases at J, leaving 14 bases unmatched. CDR1 is DFQATT, CDR2 SNEGSKA, per germline (reference sequence). This CDR3 comprises 14 residues. In DNA form, the CDR3 reads TGCAGTGCTCCGACAGGGTCGGAAGCCCTGGAGCAGTACTTC. Amino acids: CSAPTGSEALEQYF.

With respect to this clonotype: Sequence at one end of the junction differs from germline and may be a read error. The J gene is TRBJ2-5, the V gene TRBV27; 12 positions agree with TRBD2. This CDR3 is built from 17 residues. The germline CDR1 and CDR2 sequences are MNHEY and SMNVEV (reference sequence). The CDR3 DNA reads TGTGCCAGCAGTTCTCTATGGACTAGCGGGGCTCAAGAGGCCCAGTACTTC. It encodes CASSSLWTSGAQEAQYF.

The chain is built from TRBV29-1 and TRBJ2-1; D unclear. Per germline, CDR1 SQVTM and CDR2 ANQGSEA. The CDR3 contains 13 residues. The V gene lost 4 bases and the J gene lost 4 bases, with 11 bases spanning the gap. The CDR3 sequence: CSVGRQFYNEQFF. DNA for the CDR3: TGCAGCGTTGGTAGGCAGTTTTACAATGAGCAGTTCTTC.

Points on this clonotype: The junction departs from the called germline gene at one end, perhaps through a read error. The chain uses TRBV6-6 and TRBJ2-1, with D possibly matching TRBD1 (6 bases). The CDR3 covers 16 residues. Germline CDR1 is MNHNY and CDR2 is SVGAGI (reference sequence). The CDR3 reads CASSRTGSGGDNEQFF. CDR3 DNA sequence: TGCGCCAGCAGTCGAACAGGGAGTGGTGGGGACAATGAGCAGTTCTTC.

The V call is TRBV7-3, the J call TRBJ2-1; weak D call: TRBD1 (6 bases). The V gene lost 5 bases and the J gene lost 7 bases, with 15 bases spanning the gap. This CDR3 is built from 14 residues. Germline CDR1 reads SGHTA; CDR2 reads FQGTGA. Here the CDR3 DNA reads TGTGCCAGCAGCCCAAAGGGTCAGGGGAATGAGCAGTTCTTC. This encodes CASSPKGQGNEQFF. The full variable domain, rest sourced from reference TRBV7-3 and TRBJ2-1, is GAGVSQTPSNKVTEKGKYVELRCDPISGHTALYWYRQSLGQGPEFLIYFQGTGAADDSGLPNDRFFAVRPEGSVSTLKIQRTERGDSAVYLCASSPKGQGNEQFFGPGTRLTVL.

J is TRBJ2-7 and V is TRBV20-1, with 16 bases fitting TRBD2. The end of the DNA aligns better with TRBJ2-1, so the J call may be wrong. Germline V lookup: CDR1 DFQATT, CDR2 SNEGSKA (reference sequence). This CDR3 contains 14 residues. CDR3: CSASAGLAGGVQFF. The CDR3 DNA is TGCAGTGCTAGTGCGGGACTAGCGGGAGGGGTACAGTTCTTC.

V usage is TRBV27 and J usage is TRBJ2-6, with D unclear. The length of the CDR3 is 16 residues. The V and J ends lost 3 bases and 0 bases respectively, with 9 bases between them. Germline values: CDR1 MNHEY, CDR2 SMNVEV (reference sequence). DNA for the CDR3: TGTGCCAGCAGTTTTGGAAAACGCTCTGGGGCCAACGTCCTGACTTTC. Translation gives CASSFGKRSGANVLTF.

This clonotype appeared a single time. This sequence joins TRBV3-1 and TRBJ2-1; 7 nucleotides align to TRBD2. TRBJ2-7 matches the DNA end more closely, so the J call is doubtful. Per the germline V gene, CDR1 is LGHDT and CDR2 is YNNKEL (reference sequence). The CDR3 is 17 amino acids. Here the CDR3 DNA reads TGTGCCAGCAGCCAAGAGTGGACTAGTGGATCCTACAATGAGCAGTACTTC. The encoded protein is CASSQEWTSGSYNEQYF.

The CDR3 DNA is TGCGCCAGCAGCCAAGACCCAGTCTACGAGCAGTACTTC. Protein product: CASSQDPVYEQYF. The V call is TRBV4-1, the J call TRBJ2-7; D is unclear. The CDR3 covers 13 residues. Per the germline V gene, CDR1 is MGHRA and CDR2 is YSYEKL. V was pared by 0 bases and J by 3 bases, with 6 bases between.

The rearrangement uses TRBV29-1 and TRBJ2-3, with a possible D match to TRBD1 (6 bases). The CDR3 has 16 amino acids. Germline-derived CDR1 and CDR2 are SQVTM and ANQGSEA. The V and J ends lost 6 bases and 0 bases respectively, with 19 bases between them. CDR3 in DNA: TGCAGCGTCGGCCACCTACTAGGGGGAAGCACAGATACGCAGTATTTT. This encodes CSVGHLLGGSTDTQYF.

In this sample, this clonotype turned up a few times. The chain recombines TRBV6-2 or TRBV6-3 with TRBJ2-3; 7 nucleotides align to TRBD2. Per the germline V gene, CDR1 is MNHEY and CDR2 is SVGEGT. CDR3 length: 15 residues. V shed 2 bases and J 4 bases; nucleotides not matched to a gene: 6. The CDR3 loop reads CASSYAGVKADTQYF. The CDR3 nucleotides read TGTGCCAGCAGTTACGCGGGAGTCAAGGCAGATACGCAGTATTTT.

The chain uses TRBV5-6 and TRBJ2-7; possibly TRBD1 or TRBD2 for D (5 bases each). This CDR3 comprises 12 residues. V was pared by 4 bases and J by 7 bases, with 12 bases between. CDR1 and CDR2 from the germline V gene are SGHDT and YYEEEE. The CDR3: CASSGLGEEQYF. The CDR3 DNA is TGTGCCAGCAGCGGTTTGGGGGAGGAGCAGTACTTC.

A few counts support this clonotype. The rearrangement joins TRBV5-1 to TRBJ2-7; 8 nucleotides align to TRBD1. Germline V gives CDR1 SGHRS, CDR2 YFSETQ. V was clipped by 4 bases and J by 4 bases; unmatched bases: 4. The CDR3 sequence is 13 residues long. The CDR3 sequence is CASSLQGVYEQYF. CDR3 DNA: TGCGCCAGCAGCCTACAGGGGGTATACGAGCAGTACTTC.

The gene calls are TRBV6-2 or TRBV6-3 and TRBJ2-1, with 13 positions matching TRBD2. Germline CDR1 is MNHEY and CDR2 is SVGEGT. Trimming cost V 2 bases and J 6 bases; bases outside gene matches: 4. The CDR3 has 16 amino acids. CDR3 region: CASSYTLAGGGNEQFF. As DNA, the CDR3 is TGTGCCAGCAGTTACACACTAGCGGGAGGGGGCAATGAGCAGTTCTTC.

This clonotype has only a few counts. V is TRBV12-5 and J is TRBJ2-7; maybe TRBD1 (6 bases). This CDR3 is 18 amino acids long. In germline, CDR1 is LGHNT, CDR2 FRNRAP. Trimming took off 3 bases at V and 0 bases at J, with 21 bases between the two ends. CDR3 sequence reads: CASGFLGGSGERSYEQYF. The CDR3 DNA is TGTGCTAGTGGTTTTTTGGGTGGCTCAGGGGAACGCTCCTACGAGCAGTACTTC.

CDR3 DNA: TGTGCCAGCAGCTTAAAGTCTTACAGGGGCAGCAATCAGCCCCAGCATTTT. Translation: CASSLKSYRGSNQPQHF. The chain combines TRBV7-2 with TRBJ1-5; 7 bases align to TRBD1. This CDR3 comprises 17 residues. J was trimmed by 1 base and V by 2 bases; bases with no gene match: 8. Germline CDR1 reads SGHTA; CDR2 reads FQGNSA.

V is TRBV7-9 and J is TRBJ2-5; the D gene is possibly TRBD1 (6 bases). The J call may be incorrect, as the DNA end agrees better with TRBJ2-7. CDR1 SEHNR and CDR2 FQNEAQ come from the germline V gene (reference sequence). The CDR3 runs to 15 residues. The CDR3 sequence: CASSLGSSQGYEQYF. DNA of the CDR3: TGTGCCAGCAGCCTAGGGTCCTCTCAGGGGTACGAGCAGTACTTC.